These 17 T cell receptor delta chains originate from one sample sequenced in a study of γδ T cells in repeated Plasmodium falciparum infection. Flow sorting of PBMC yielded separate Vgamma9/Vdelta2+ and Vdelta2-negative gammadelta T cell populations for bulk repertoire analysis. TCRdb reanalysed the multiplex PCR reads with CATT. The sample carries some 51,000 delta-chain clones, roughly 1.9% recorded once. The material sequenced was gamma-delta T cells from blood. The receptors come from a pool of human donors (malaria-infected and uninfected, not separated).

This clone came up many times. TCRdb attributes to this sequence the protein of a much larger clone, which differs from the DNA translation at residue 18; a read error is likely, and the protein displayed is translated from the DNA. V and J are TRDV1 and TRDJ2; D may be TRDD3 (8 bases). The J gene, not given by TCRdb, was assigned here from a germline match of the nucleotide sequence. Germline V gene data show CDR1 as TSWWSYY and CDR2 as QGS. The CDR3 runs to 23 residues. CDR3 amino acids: CALGAMAFLHFTGGPALIAQLFF. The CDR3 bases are TGTGCTCTTGGGGCGATGGCCTTCCTCCATTTCACTGGGGGTCCCGCTTTGATAGCACAACTCTTCTTT.

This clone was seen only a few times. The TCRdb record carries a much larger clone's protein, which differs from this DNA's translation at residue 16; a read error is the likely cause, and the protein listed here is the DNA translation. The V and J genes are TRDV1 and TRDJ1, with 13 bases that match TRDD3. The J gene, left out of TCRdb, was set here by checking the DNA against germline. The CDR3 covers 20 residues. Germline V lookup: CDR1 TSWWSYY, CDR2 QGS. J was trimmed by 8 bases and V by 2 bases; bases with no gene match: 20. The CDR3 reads CALGEASVSLTGGYATKLIF. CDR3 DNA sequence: TGTGCTCTTGGGGAAGCCTCTGTCTCCCTCACTGGGGGATACGCGACCAAACTCATCTTT.

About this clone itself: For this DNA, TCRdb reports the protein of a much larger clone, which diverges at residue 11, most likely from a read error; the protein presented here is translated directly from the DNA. The CDR3 loop reads CALGEGRALVPYWGIRETDKLIF. In nucleotides, the CDR3 is TGTGCTCTTGGGGAAGGGCGTGCCCTTGTCCCATACTGGGGGATACGCGAAACCGATAAACTCATCTTT. V is TRDV1 and J is TRDJ1, with 13 bases fitting TRDD3. TCRdb is silent on the J gene; assignment here came from matching the DNA to germline. Germline trimming cut 2 bases from V and 2 bases from J; bases unmatched to any gene: 23. The germline CDR1 and CDR2 sequences are TSWWSYY and QGS. The CDR3 is 23 amino acids.

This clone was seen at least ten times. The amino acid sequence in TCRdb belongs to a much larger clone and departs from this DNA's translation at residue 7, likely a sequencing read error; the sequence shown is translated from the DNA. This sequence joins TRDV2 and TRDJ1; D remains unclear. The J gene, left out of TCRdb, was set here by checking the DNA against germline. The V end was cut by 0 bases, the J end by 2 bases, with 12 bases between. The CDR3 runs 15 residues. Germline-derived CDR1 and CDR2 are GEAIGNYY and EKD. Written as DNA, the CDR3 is TGTGCCTGTGACACCCTAGTACAAAGGACCGATAAACTCATCTTT. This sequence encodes CACDTLVQRTDKLIF.

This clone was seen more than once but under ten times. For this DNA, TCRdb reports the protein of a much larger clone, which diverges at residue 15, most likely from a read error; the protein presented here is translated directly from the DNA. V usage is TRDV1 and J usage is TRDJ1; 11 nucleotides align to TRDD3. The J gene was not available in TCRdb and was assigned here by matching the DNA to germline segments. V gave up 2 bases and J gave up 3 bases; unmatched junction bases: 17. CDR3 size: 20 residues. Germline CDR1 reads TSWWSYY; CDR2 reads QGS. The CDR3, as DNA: TGTGCTCTTGGGGAATGGGGTGTACTCGACTGGGGGATATTCGCCGATAAACTCATCTTT. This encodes CALGEWGVLDWGIFADKLIF.

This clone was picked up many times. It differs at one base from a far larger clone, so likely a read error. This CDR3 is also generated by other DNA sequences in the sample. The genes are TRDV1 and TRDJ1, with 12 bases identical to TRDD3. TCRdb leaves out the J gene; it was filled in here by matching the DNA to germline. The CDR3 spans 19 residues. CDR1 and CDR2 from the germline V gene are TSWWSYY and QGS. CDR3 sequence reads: CALGELRAPPNSGGYELIF. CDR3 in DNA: TGTGCCCTTGGGGAACTTAGGGCCCCTCCAAATTCTGGGGGATACGAACTCATCTTT.

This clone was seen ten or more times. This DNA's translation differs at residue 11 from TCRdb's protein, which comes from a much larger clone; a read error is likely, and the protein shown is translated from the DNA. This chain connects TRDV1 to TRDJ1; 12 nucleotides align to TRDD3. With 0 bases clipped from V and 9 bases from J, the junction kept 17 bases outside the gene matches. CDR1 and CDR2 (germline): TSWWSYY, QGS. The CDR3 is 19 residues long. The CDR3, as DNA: TGTGCTCTTGGGGAACTTAGGGCCCCTCCAAGTTCTGGGGGATACGAACTCATCTTT. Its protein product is CALGELRAPPSSGGYELIF.

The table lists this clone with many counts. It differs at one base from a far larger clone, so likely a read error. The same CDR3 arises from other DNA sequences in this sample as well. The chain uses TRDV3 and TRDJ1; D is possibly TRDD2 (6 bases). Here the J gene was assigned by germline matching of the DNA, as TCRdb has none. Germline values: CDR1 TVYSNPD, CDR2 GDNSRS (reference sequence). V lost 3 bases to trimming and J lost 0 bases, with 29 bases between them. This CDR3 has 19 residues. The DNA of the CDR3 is TGTGCCTTCGCAGACCTTCCCACCTCGTACTACCCCTACACCGATAAACTCATCTTT. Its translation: CAFADLPTSYYPYTDKLIF.

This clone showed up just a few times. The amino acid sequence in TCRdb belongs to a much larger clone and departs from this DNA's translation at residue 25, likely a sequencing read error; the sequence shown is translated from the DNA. The CDR3 coding sequence is TGTGCTCTTGGGGACTGGGGGAATAACTTTCCTCTTGAGTGGGGGATAAGACCTGCTGGTCTGTACACCGATAGACTCATCTTT. Amino acids: CALGDWGNNFPLEWGIRPAGLYTDRLIF. The chain recombines TRDV1 with TRDJ1, with 9 positions matching TRDD3. The J gene was missing in TCRdb and was found by matching the end of the DNA to germline. The CDR3 spans 28 residues. Germline CDR1 TSWWSYY, CDR2 QGS.

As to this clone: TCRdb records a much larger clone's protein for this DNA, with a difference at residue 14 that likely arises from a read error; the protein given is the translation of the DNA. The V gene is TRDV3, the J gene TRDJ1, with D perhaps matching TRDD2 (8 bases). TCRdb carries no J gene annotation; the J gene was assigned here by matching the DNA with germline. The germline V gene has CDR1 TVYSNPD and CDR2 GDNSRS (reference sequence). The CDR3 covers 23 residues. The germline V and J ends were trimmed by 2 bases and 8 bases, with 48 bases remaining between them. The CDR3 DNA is TGTGCCTTTCTTACCCCCGGGCTGACCAACTTCCTACTGAATACTGGGGTGACCTCCAAACTCATCTTT. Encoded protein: CAFLTPGLTNFLLNTGVTSKLIF.

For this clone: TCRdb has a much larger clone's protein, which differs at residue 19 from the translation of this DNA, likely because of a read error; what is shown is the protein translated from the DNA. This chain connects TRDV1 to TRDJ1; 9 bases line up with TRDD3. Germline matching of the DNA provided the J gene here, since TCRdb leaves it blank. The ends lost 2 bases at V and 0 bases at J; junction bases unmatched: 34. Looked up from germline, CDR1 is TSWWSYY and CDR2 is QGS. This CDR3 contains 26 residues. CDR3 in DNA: TGTGCTCTTGGGGAAGGCTGGGGGATTGTTAAAATTCCTACGTGGGGAGGGATGGCGTACACCGATAAACTCATCTTT. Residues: CALGEGWGIVKIPTWGGMAYTDKLIF.

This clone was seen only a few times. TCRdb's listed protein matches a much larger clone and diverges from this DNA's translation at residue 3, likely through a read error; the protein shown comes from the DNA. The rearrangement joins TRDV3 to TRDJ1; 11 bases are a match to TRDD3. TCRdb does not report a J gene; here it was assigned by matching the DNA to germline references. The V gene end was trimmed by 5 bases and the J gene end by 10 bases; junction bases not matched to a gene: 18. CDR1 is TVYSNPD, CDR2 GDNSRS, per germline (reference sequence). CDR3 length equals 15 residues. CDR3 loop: CAISPLGDMRPGLIF. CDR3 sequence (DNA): TGTGCCATTTCTCCACTGGGGGATATGCGGCCAGGACTCATCTTT.

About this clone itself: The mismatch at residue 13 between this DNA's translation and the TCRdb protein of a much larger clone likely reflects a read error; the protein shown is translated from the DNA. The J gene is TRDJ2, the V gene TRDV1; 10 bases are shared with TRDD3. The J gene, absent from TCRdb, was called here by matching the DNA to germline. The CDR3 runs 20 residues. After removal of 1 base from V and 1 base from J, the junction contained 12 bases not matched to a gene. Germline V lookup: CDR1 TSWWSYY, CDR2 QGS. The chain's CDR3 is CALGERTWDWGMSLTAQLFF. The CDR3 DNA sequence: TGTGCTCTTGGGGAACGGACCTGGGACTGGGGGATGAGTTTGACAGCACAACTCTTCTTT.

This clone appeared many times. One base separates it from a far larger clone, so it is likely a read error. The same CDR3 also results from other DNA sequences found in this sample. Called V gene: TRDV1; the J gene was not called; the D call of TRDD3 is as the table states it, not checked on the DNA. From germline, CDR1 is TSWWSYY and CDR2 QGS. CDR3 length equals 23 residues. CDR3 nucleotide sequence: TGTGCTCTTGGGGAACAAGTTTTCCTTTCATTTCCACTGGGGGACCGTTGCACCGATAAACTCATCTTC. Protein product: CALGEQVFLSFPLGDRCTDKLIF.

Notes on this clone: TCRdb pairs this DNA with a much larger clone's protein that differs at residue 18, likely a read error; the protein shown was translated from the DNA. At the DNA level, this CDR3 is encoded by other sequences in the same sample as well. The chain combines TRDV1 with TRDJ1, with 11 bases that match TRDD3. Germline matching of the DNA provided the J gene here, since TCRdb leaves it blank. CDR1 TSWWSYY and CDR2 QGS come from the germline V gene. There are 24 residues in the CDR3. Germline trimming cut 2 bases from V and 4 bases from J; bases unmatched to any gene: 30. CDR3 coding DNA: TGTGCTCTTGGGGAAACTGCGGTTCGGAATGACCTAATCGTACTGGGGGATAAGCACGATAAACTCATCTTT. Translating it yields CALGETAVRNDLIVLGDKHDKLIF.

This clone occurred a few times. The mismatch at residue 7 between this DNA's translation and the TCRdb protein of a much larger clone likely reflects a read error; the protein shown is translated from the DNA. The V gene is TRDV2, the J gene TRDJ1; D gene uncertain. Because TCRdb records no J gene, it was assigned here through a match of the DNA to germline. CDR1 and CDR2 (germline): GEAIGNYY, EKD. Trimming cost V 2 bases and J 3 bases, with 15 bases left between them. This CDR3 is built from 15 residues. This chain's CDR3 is CACDSLRDLSDKLIF. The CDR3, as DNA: TGTGCCTGTGACAGCCTGAGGGACCTCTCCGATAAACTCATCTTT.

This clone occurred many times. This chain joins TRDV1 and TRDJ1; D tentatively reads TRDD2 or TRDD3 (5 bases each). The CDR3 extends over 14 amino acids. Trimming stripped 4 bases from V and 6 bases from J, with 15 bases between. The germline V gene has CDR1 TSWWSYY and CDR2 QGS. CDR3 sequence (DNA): TGTGCTCTTGGGGCCCCTACCCGGGGGTATAAACTCATCTTT. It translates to CALGAPTRGYKLIF.